These 30 T cell receptor beta chains were all obtained from the same sample, sequenced in a study of cytomegalovirus exposure and HLA in healthy donors. It was with 60 Vbeta and 13 Jbeta primers that the PCR ran. The method was immunoSEQ multiplex PCR; TCRdb's version includes in-frame clones alone and lacks a portion of them. The sample lists about 130,000 clones, 84% occurring once. The material sequenced was PBMCs. These TCRs come from a woman aged 18-30 years in good health and CMV-seropositive.

The rearrangement links TRBV9 to TRBJ1-6; D gene unclear. The CDR3 totals 14 residues. Trimming removed 0 bases from V and 10 bases from J, with 11 bases in between. Germline V CDR1 and CDR2: SGDLS, YYNGEE. CDR3 nucleotide sequence: TGTGCCAGCAGCGTAGGTCAGTCACAATCACCCCTCCACTTT. Amino acids: CASSVGQSQSPLHF.

The chain combines TRBV7-6 with TRBJ2-1; a possible D gene is TRBD1 (6 bases). This CDR3 is 16 amino acids long. Between the trimmed V and J ends, which lost 0 bases and 4 bases, there was a span of 13 bases. CDR1 and CDR2 (germline): SGHVS, FNYEAQ. The CDR3 region has the DNA TGTGCCAGCAGCTTAGCACCGGGGACACCTTACAATGAGCAGTTCTTC. Its translation: CASSLAPGTPYNEQFF.

This clone has a handful of counts. The rearrangement joins TRBV29-1 to TRBJ2-7; a weak D match, TRBD1 (5 bases). Trimming cost V 6 bases and J 0 bases, with 9 bases left between them. Per the germline V gene, CDR1 is SQVTM and CDR2 is ANQGSEA. The CDR3 spans 12 residues. This CDR3 reads CSVRQPSYEQYF. DNA for the CDR3: TGCAGCGTCCGACAGCCCTCCTACGAGCAGTACTTC.

The chain combines TRBV6-5 with TRBJ1-2; 7 nucleotides align to TRBD1. Germline V CDR1 and CDR2: MNHEY, SVGAGI. CDR3 length: 14 amino acids. J was trimmed by 3 bases and V by 7 bases; bases with no gene match: 8. The CDR3 is CASTWNRGDYGYTF. CDR3 in DNA: TGTGCCAGCACCTGGAACAGGGGCGACTATGGCTACACCTTC.

This clone has a handful of counts. V is TRBV19 and J is TRBJ2-3; TRBD2 agrees at 8 bases. Germline V gene sequence: CDR1 LNHDA, CDR2 SQIVND (reference sequence). V shed 6 bases, J shed 1 base, and the junction held 6 bases outside the gene matches. This CDR3 is built from 15 residues. The CDR3 DNA follows: TGTGCCAGTAGCCGGGGGGGCCCTGGCACAGATACGCAGTATTTT. This encodes CASSRGGPGTDTQYF.

This sequence joins TRBV5-5 and TRBJ2-1; D call uncertain. The CDR3 is 11 residues long. Germline-derived CDR1 and CDR2 are SGHKS and YYEKEE (reference sequence). The V and J ends lost 1 base and 7 bases respectively, with 3 bases between them. The CDR3 coding sequence is TGTGCCAGCAGCTTGATAAATGAGCAGTTCTTC. As protein: CASSLINEQFF.

CDR3 loop: CASSDPRTSGYTF. The CDR3 DNA reads as TGTGCCAGCAGTGACCCGAGGACAAGCGGCTACACCTTC. The gene calls are TRBV6-4 and TRBJ1-2, with a tentative D call TRBD1 (5 bases). Germline V gene lookup returns CDR1 MRHNA and CDR2 SNTAGT. CDR3 length equals 13 residues. V lost 2 bases, J lost 8 bases, and 12 bases lay in between.

This chain connects TRBV7-9 to TRBJ2-1, with D tentatively TRBD2 (6 bases). The CDR3 contains 13 residues. CDR1 is SEHNR, CDR2 FQNEAQ, per germline (reference sequence). V was pared by 5 bases and J by 8 bases, with 13 bases between. CDR3 amino acids: CASSHARGYEQFF. The CDR3, as DNA: TGTGCCAGCAGCCACGCTCGGGGGTATGAGCAGTTCTTC.

The rearrangement joins TRBV27 to TRBJ2-1; D not resolved. Germline lookup yields CDR1 MNHEY and CDR2 SMNVEV (reference sequence). Trimming cost V 0 bases and J 5 bases, with 14 bases left between them. This CDR3 contains 16 residues. The CDR3 loop is CASSLSFGVIHNEQFF. The CDR3 DNA is TGTGCCAGCAGTTTATCGTTTGGAGTGATCCACAATGAGCAGTTCTTC.

The chain employs TRBV6-1 and TRBJ2-3; D uncertain. Trimming took off 1 base at V and 6 bases at J, with 8 bases between the two ends. CDR1 and CDR2 from the germline V gene are MNHNS and SASEGT. The CDR3 consists of 13 residues. The CDR3 reads CASSEGPGDTQYF. In DNA form, the CDR3 reads TGTGCCAGCAGTGAAGGACCCGGGGATACGCAGTATTTT.

J is TRBJ2-5 and V is TRBV5-8; D call uncertain. The germline gives CDR1 SGHTS, CDR2 YDEGEE. Trimming took 0 bases from V and 4 from J, leaving 10 bases between them. The CDR3 loop spans 14 amino acids. CDR3 nucleotides: TGTGCCAGCAGCTTGGTTTCCGGTTCAGAGACCCAGTACTTC. The encoded protein is CASSLVSGSETQYF. Supplemented by reference TRBV5-8 and TRBJ2-5, the full variable domain reads EAGVTQSPTHLIKTRGQQATLRCSPISGHTSVYWYQQALGLGLQFLLWYDEGEERNRGNFPPRFSGRQFPNYSSELNVNALELEDSALYLCASSLVSGSETQYFGPGTRLLVL.

This chain uses TRBV5-1 with TRBJ2-1; possibly TRBD2 for D (7 bases). Germline CDR1 SGHRS, CDR2 YFSETQ. V was pared by 0 bases and J by 0 bases, with 10 bases between. The length of the CDR3 is 16 residues. CDR3 sequence (DNA): TGCGCCAGCAGCTTGGAGGGGGGGGACTCCTACAATGAGCAGTTCTTC. It is translated as CASSLEGGDSYNEQFF.

J is TRBJ2-1 and V is TRBV25-1; the D gene is possibly TRBD2 (5 bases). Per the germline V gene, CDR1 is MGHDK and CDR2 is SYGVNS. The CDR3 contains 13 residues. Trimming removed 8 bases at V and 5 bases at J, with 13 bases between. The CDR3 is CASFGELNNEQFF. DNA of the CDR3: TGTGCCAGCTTCGGGGAGCTAAACAATGAGCAGTTCTTC.

This clone was observed a handful of times. The chain couples TRBV25-1 to TRBJ2-2, with 8 positions matching TRBD2. The germline CDR1 and CDR2 sequences are MGHDK and SYGVNS. This CDR3 has 15 residues. The junction had 6 bases not matched to a gene; V was cut back by 5 bases and J by 4 bases. In DNA, the CDR3 is TGTGCCAGCAGTCCCTGGGCGGGGGGCACCGGGGAGCTGTTTTTT. This translates into CASSPWAGGTGELFF.

The chain uses TRBV5-1 and TRBJ2-1, with 11 bases lining up with TRBD1. The CDR3 is made up of 21 amino acids. Germline CDR1 is SGHRS and CDR2 is YFSETQ. The V gene end was trimmed by 3 bases and the J gene end by 2 bases; junction bases not matched to a gene: 19. This CDR3 reads CASSSGQGATWNLLTYNEQFF. The DNA of the CDR3 is TGCGCCAGCAGCTCTGGACAGGGGGCGACATGGAACCTCTTAACCTACAATGAGCAGTTCTTC.

J is TRBJ1-1 and V is TRBV25-1; 9 bases align to TRBD1. The germline V gene has CDR1 MGHDK and CDR2 SYGVNS. The CDR3 extends over 15 amino acids. V lost 7 bases to trimming and J lost 4 bases; unmatched junction nucleotides: 10. CDR3 in amino acids: CASISQGAIGTEAFF. The CDR3 nucleotides are TGTGCCAGCATATCACAGGGGGCGATAGGCACTGAAGCTTTCTTT. Filled out from reference TRBV25-1 and TRBJ1-1, the complete variable domain reads EADIYQTPRYLVIGTGKKITLECSQTMGHDKMYWYQQDPGMELHLIHYSYGVNSTEKGDLSSESTVSRIRTEHFPLTLESARPSHTSQYLCASISQGAIGTEAFFGQGTRLTVV.

The chain employs TRBV5-6 and TRBJ1-2, with TRBD1 identical over 7 bases. From germline, CDR1 is SGHDT and CDR2 YYEEEE. V was pared by 2 bases and J by 0 bases, with 7 bases of the junction left unmatched. This CDR3 has 16 amino acids. CDR3 DNA sequence: TGTGCCAGCAGCTTTGACAGGGAGGAGGCTAACTATGGCTACACCTTC. Translated, it gives CASSFDREEANYGYTF.

V usage is TRBV14 and J usage is TRBJ2-1; D is possibly TRBD2 (6 bases). The CDR3 spans 11 residues. Germline V gene data show CDR1 as SGHDN and CDR2 as FVKESK. Trimming shortened V by 3 bases and J by 9 bases, and 6 bases separated the two germline ends. The CDR3 DNA reads TGTGCCAGCAGCCACGGGGGTGAGCAGTTCTTC. It translates to CASSHGGEQFF.

The table lists this clone with a few counts. The genes are TRBV6-1 and TRBJ2-2, with 10 bases fitting TRBD2. Germline V gene sequence: CDR1 MNHNS, CDR2 SASEGT. Trimming took 4 bases from V and 1 from J; bases not matched to a gene: 12. This CDR3 spans 19 amino acids. Here the CDR3 reads CASSGAKALAGLNTGELFF. In DNA, the CDR3 is TGTGCCAGCAGTGGGGCGAAAGCACTAGCGGGGCTGAACACCGGGGAGCTGTTTTTT.

The V call is TRBV19, the J call TRBJ1-4; a possible D gene is TRBD1 (6 bases). V gave up 6 bases and J gave up 8 bases, with 16 bases separating them. The germline V gene encodes CDR1 LNHDA and CDR2 SQIVND (reference sequence). The CDR3 length is 14 residues. The CDR3 DNA sequence: TGTGCCAGTAGATGGGGCGGGGGCACGGAAAAACTGTTTTTT. Protein sequence: CASRWGGGTEKLFF.

V usage is TRBV15 and J usage is TRBJ1-1; no definite D call. Germline loops: CDR1 LNHNV, CDR2 YYDKDF (reference sequence). Trimming left V 0 bases short and J 1 base short, with 3 bases between. The CDR3 sequence is 13 residues long. The CDR3 coding sequence is TGTGCCACCAGCAGAGAGCGGAACACTGAAGCTTTCTTT. Protein product: CATSRERNTEAFF.

V is TRBV5-6 and J is TRBJ2-3; TRBD2 might be the D (6 bases). The CDR3 is 14 residues long. V lost 1 base and J lost 4, with 10 bases in between. Germline V gives CDR1 SGHDT, CDR2 YYEEEE. The chain's CDR3 is CASSLTSPPDTQYF. The CDR3 region has the DNA TGTGCCAGCAGCTTGACTAGCCCCCCAGATACGCAGTATTTT.

The CDR3 nucleotides are TGTGCCAGCAGTTCAGCGGGGTCTGGGTCAGATACGCAGTATTTT. Protein: CASSSAGSGSDTQYF. The chain employs TRBV28 and TRBJ2-3; the match to TRBD2 covers 7 bases. Looked up from germline, CDR1 is MDHEN and CDR2 is SYDVKM. V was pared by 4 bases and J by 4 bases, with 8 bases of the junction left unmatched. The CDR3 consists of 15 residues.

The genes are TRBV10-1 and TRBJ1-1, with 10 bases matching TRBD1. Germline values: CDR1 WNHNN, CDR2 SYGVQD (reference sequence). The CDR3 is made up of 15 amino acids. After removal of 0 bases from V and 4 bases from J, the junction contained 2 bases not matched to a gene. CDR3 bases: TGCGCCAGCAGTGAGTCGGGACAGGGGATCACTGAAGCTTTCTTT. This translates into CASSESGQGITEAFF.

This clone occurred once. In DNA form, the CDR3 reads TGTGCCGGGGACAGGGATCTCGATGAGCAGTTCTTC. This codes for CAGDRDLDEQFF. The chain uses TRBV2 and TRBJ2-1; 9 bases align to TRBD1. CDR1 and CDR2 (germline): SNHLY, FYNNEI. With 11 bases clipped from V and 8 bases from J, the junction kept 7 bases outside the gene matches. The CDR3 loop spans 12 amino acids.

The CDR3 sequence: CASSVSAGLASYNEQFF. The CDR3 DNA sequence: TGTGCCAGCAGCGTTTCAGCGGGACTAGCCTCCTACAATGAGCAGTTCTTC. The chain has TRBV9 and TRBJ2-1, with TRBD2 matching over 9 bases. Germline values: CDR1 SGDLS, CDR2 YYNGEE. There are 17 residues in the CDR3. With V trimmed by 2 bases and J by 0 bases, 6 bases remained unmatched.

The chain couples TRBV11-2 to TRBJ1-5; D perhaps matches TRBD1 (6 bases). The CDR3 is 15 amino acids. Germline CDR1 SGHAT, CDR2 FQNNGV. Between the trimmed V and J ends, which lost 0 bases and 6 bases, there was a span of 12 bases. CDR3 amino acids: CASSLDWGQGQPQHF. CDR3 nucleotide sequence: TGTGCCAGCAGCTTAGACTGGGGACAAGGTCAGCCCCAGCATTTT.

The CDR3 loop reads CASSLSGGNSPLHF. The CDR3 DNA sequence: TGCGCCAGCAGCTTGAGCGGTGGTAATTCACCCCTCCACTTT. V usage is TRBV5-1 and J usage is TRBJ1-6; D remains unclear. The CDR3 consists of 14 residues. V was trimmed by 1 base and J by 6 bases, leaving 8 bases between them. Germline CDR1 is SGHRS and CDR2 is YFSETQ.

The genes are TRBV2 and TRBJ2-1; D is perhaps TRBD2 (6 bases). V was clipped by 1 base and J by 0 bases, with 10 bases between them. CDR3 size: 16 residues. In germline, CDR1 is SNHLY, CDR2 FYNNEI. The CDR3 loop reads CASSEEAAGSYNEQFF. The CDR3 DNA is TGTGCCAGCAGTGAAGAGGCAGCGGGCTCCTACAATGAGCAGTTCTTC.

J is TRBJ2-5 and V is TRBV11-2, with TRBD2 matching 9 bases. V was pared by 5 bases and J by 4 bases, with 2 bases of the junction left unmatched. CDR1 is SGHAT and CDR2 is FQNNGV in the germline V gene. This CDR3 has 13 residues. This chain's CDR3 is CASSRGLAETQYF. DNA for the CDR3: TGTGCCAGCAGCCGGGGACTAGCAGAGACCCAGTACTTC.